The next 14 T cell receptor beta chains were all read from a single sample in a study of blood T cell repertoires in COVID-19 (dated by TCRdb to about 2020). Library generation was performed with the immunoSEQ multiplex PCR assay. TCRdb retrieved this table from immuneACCESS and kept in-frame rearrangements only. Not all clones are present; in checked studies, unresolved V genes account for under half, and no reason is known for the remainder. This sample comprises approximately 35,000 clones, approximately 85% of them detected only once. Around 6.6% of the sample belongs to the ten largest clones. What was sequenced was peripheral blood. Receptor source: a man aged 55 to 70 with active COVID-19.

The chain links TRBV7-2 to TRBJ1-4, with 9 bases matching TRBD1. CDR3 length equals 17 residues. After removal of 5 bases from V and 0 bases from J, the junction contained 7 bases not matched to a gene. Germline-derived CDR1 and CDR2 are SGHTA and FQGNSA. CDR3 DNA: TGTGCCAGCAGCCGGGACAGGGTAGGGTCAACTAATGAAAAACTGTTTTTT. Its protein is CASSRDRVGSTNEKLFF.

This rearrangement joins TRBV24-1 to TRBJ2-2; 9 bases align to TRBD2. The V and J ends lost 5 bases and 7 bases, in that order; junction bases with no gene match: 4. Germline CDR1 reads KGHDR; CDR2 reads SFDVKD. This CDR3 has 14 amino acids. Written as DNA, the CDR3 is TGTGCCACCAGTGCTAGCGGGACTGTCGGGGAGCTGTTTTTT. Its translation is CATSASGTVGELFF.

This chain uses TRBV7-9 with TRBJ2-3; 11 positions match TRBD2. The CDR3 runs 14 residues. The V segment lost 6 bases and the J segment 5 bases; nucleotides outside the gene matches: 4. Germline-derived CDR1 and CDR2 are SEHNR and FQNEAQ (reference sequence). In nucleotides, the CDR3 is TGTGCCAGCAGATCGACTAGCGGGATAGATACGCAGTATTTT. This sequence encodes CASRSTSGIDTQYF.

Only a few counts were recorded for this clone. The chain joins TRBV10-3 to TRBJ2-7; D call uncertain. The CDR3 covers 15 residues. V lost 0 bases and J lost 0, with 9 bases in between. Germline V gives CDR1 ENHRY, CDR2 SYGVKD. The CDR3, as DNA: TGTGCCATCAGTGAGTCAAGCGCCGACTCCTACGAGCAGTACTTC. Its translation: CAISESSADSYEQYF.

The chain is built from TRBV15 and TRBJ1-6; D is ambiguous. The CDR3 is made up of 16 amino acids. V was trimmed by 3 bases and J by 7 bases, leaving 16 bases between them. Germline V gene lookup returns CDR1 LNHNV and CDR2 YYDKDF (reference sequence). The CDR3: CATSSAWASGNSPLHF. For the CDR3, the DNA is TGTGCCACCAGCAGTGCCTGGGCCTCAGGAAATTCACCCCTCCACTTT.

The chain uses TRBV11-1 and TRBJ2-7; TRBD1 agrees at 9 bases. The CDR3 has 16 residues. V lost 5 bases to trimming and J lost 0 bases; unmatched junction nucleotides: 8. Germline CDR1 SGHAT, CDR2 FQDESV (reference sequence). The CDR3 spells CASSRGGQGLSYEQYF. The CDR3, as DNA: TGTGCCAGCAGCCGCGGGGGACAGGGTCTCTCCTACGAGCAGTACTTC. The full variable domain, its missing parts supplied by reference TRBV11-1 and TRBJ2-7, is EAEVAQSPRYKITEKSQAVAFWCDPISGHATLYWYRQILGQGPELLVQFQDESVVDDSQLPKDRFSAERLKGVDSTLKIQPAELGDSAMYLCASSRGGQGLSYEQYFGPGTRLTVT.

The chain combines TRBV11-3 with TRBJ2-1, with D possibly being TRBD2 (6 bases). With 5 bases removed from V and 4 bases from J, the gap between germline ends came to 12 bases. The CDR3 runs to 14 residues. The germline gives CDR1 SGHNT, CDR2 YENEEA. CDR3 nucleotide sequence: TGTGCCAGCAGCCCCGGGACTGGATACAATGAGCAGTTCTTC. This gives the protein CASSPGTGYNEQFF.

The chain links TRBV28 to TRBJ1-1, with D tentatively TRBD1 (5 bases). There are 15 residues in the CDR3. Germline V gives CDR1 MDHEN, CDR2 SYDVKM. The V gene lost 2 bases and the J gene lost 1 base, with 11 bases spanning the gap. The CDR3 loop is CASSLVKGRNTEAFF. As DNA, the CDR3 is TGTGCCAGCAGTTTAGTTAAGGGGCGGAACACTGAAGCTTTCTTT.

The chain couples TRBV24-1 to TRBJ2-1; TRBD2 matches at 9 bases. Germline V lookup: CDR1 KGHDR, CDR2 SFDVKD. The V gene end was trimmed by 6 bases and the J gene end by 5 bases; junction bases not matched to a gene: 10. CDR3 size: 16 residues. CDR3 protein: CATSSPWASGDNEQFF. The CDR3 DNA reads TGTGCCACCAGTTCACCTTGGGCTAGCGGGGACAATGAGCAGTTCTTC.

This chain joins TRBV19 and TRBJ2-2, with D possibly matching TRBD2 (5 bases). The CDR3 consists of 13 residues. The V end was cut by 3 bases, the J end by 3 bases, with 5 bases between. Per the germline V gene, CDR1 is LNHDA and CDR2 is SQIVND (reference sequence). The CDR3 DNA follows: TGTGCCAGTAGTATGAGGGACACCGGGGAGCTGTTTTTT. This gives the protein CASSMRDTGELFF. Drawing the rest from reference TRBV19 and TRBJ2-2, the complete variable domain is DGGITQSPKYLFRKEGQNVTLSCEQNLNHDAMYWYRQDPGQGLRLIYYSQIVNDFQKGDIAEGYSVSREKKESFPLTVTSAQKNPTAFYLCASSMRDTGELFFGEGSRLTVL.

The CDR3 loop is CASSSRGQAYNEQFF. CDR3 nucleotide sequence: TGTGCCAGCAGCTCGAGGGGACAGGCGTACAATGAGCAGTTCTTC. This sequence joins TRBV7-3 and TRBJ2-1; 8 bases fit TRBD1. The CDR3 is 15 amino acids. Trimming cost V 4 bases and J 4 bases; bases outside gene matches: 6. Germline assignment: CDR1 SGHTA and CDR2 FQGTGA.

This chain uses TRBV15 with TRBJ2-3; 10 positions match TRBD2. The CDR3 is 18 amino acids. Germline V gene sequence: CDR1 LNHNV, CDR2 YYDKDF (reference sequence). J lost 1 base, V lost 0 bases, and 7 bases had no gene match. The CDR3 DNA follows: TGTGCCACCAGCAGAGATGGTAGCGGGAGGCCGGGCACAGATACGCAGTATTTT. It specifies CATSRDGSGRPGTDTQYF.

The chain has TRBV3-1 (or the pseudogene TRBV3-2) and TRBJ2-7; 15 bases are shared with TRBD2. Germline V gives CDR1 LGHDT, CDR2 YNNKEL (reference sequence). This CDR3 is 14 amino acids long. V trimming: 5 bases; J trimming: 4 bases; junction bases outside the gene matches: 0. In DNA, the CDR3 is TGTGCCAGCAGCGGGACTAGCGGGAGGTACGAGCAGTACTTC. Its protein is CASSGTSGRYEQYF.

The rearrangement uses TRBV5-1 and TRBJ1-1, with D perhaps matching TRBD1 (5 bases). Germline loops: CDR1 SGHRS, CDR2 YFSETQ. The CDR3 sequence is 15 residues long. Trimming removed 6 bases at V and 3 bases at J, with 18 bases between. CDR3 coding DNA: TGCGCCAGCACCGGCAGGGTAAATGGGTACACTGAAGCTTTCTTT. Protein sequence: CASTGRVNGYTEAFF.